The rows below give T cell receptor beta chains drawn from one sample of a study of T cells after yellow fever vaccination. TCRdb re-called the 5' RACE reads through MiXCR, storing one row per CDR3 protein. The sample has just over 300,000 distinct CDR3 sequences, less than 4.5% seen once. This specimen consisted of PBMCs, obtained on the day of the yellow fever booster vaccination. These receptors all come from a man aged 18 to 30 who received the YFV17D yellow fever vaccine. Each CDR3 is given with its conserved first and last residue. D genes are given only for firm matches. Expanded clones are given a class, and other clones once, few, many or no size at all.

size: many
D: .
V: TRBV9
J: TRBJ2-2
CDR3: CASSIRTGGGELFF
DNA: TGTGCCAGCAGCATTCGGACCGGCGGGGGGGAGCTGTTTTTT

size: few
D: TRBD2
V: TRBV14
J: TRBJ2-3
CDR3: CASSQGYFGPGTTITDTQYF
DNA: TGTGCCAGCAGCCAAGGATATTTTGGCCCCGGGACTACTATAACAGATACGCAGTATTTT

size: .
D: .
V: TRBV20-1
J: TRBJ1-5
CDR3: CSARVEGDQPQHF
DNA: TGCAGTGCTAGGGTAGAAGGGGATCAGCCCCAGCATTTT

size: many
D: TRBD1
V: TRBV5-1
J: TRBJ2-7
CDR3: CASSHPDRVVYEQYF
DNA: TGCGCCAGCAGCCACCCGGACAGGGTTGTCTACGAGCAGTACTTC

size: few
D: .
V: TRBV3-1
J: TRBJ2-7
CDR3: CASSQGSFYEQYF
DNA: TGTGCCAGCAGCCAGGGGTCTTTCTACGAGCAGTACTTC

size: few
D: .
V: TRBV29-1
J: TRBJ2-1
CDR3: CSVEDKEEQFF
DNA: TGCAGCGTTGAAGACAAGGAAGAGCAGTTCTTC

size: many
D: TRBD1
V: TRBV5-1
J: TRBJ2-5
CDR3: CASRYVYRGRETQYF
DNA: TGCGCCAGCAGATACGTTTACAGGGGGCGAGAGACCCAGTACTTC

size: many
D: .
V: TRBV6-5
J: TRBJ2-2
CDR3: CASSKLGTGELFF
DNA: TGTGCCAGCAGCAAGCTCGGCACCGGGGAGCTGTTTTTT

size: many
D: TRBD1
V: TRBV5-1
J: TRBJ1-2
CDR3: CASTQGSGYTF
DNA: TGCGCCAGCACACAGGGGAGCGGCTACACCTTC

size: many
D: .
V: TRBV4-1
J: TRBJ1-1
CDR3: CASSQDWEGGTEAFF
DNA: TGCGCCAGCAGCCAAGATTGGGAAGGCGGCACTGAAGCTTTCTTT

size: .
D: .
V: TRBV9
J: TRBJ1-6
CDR3: CASSVGTGLSSYNSPLHF
DNA: TGTGCCAGCAGCGTAGGCACAGGACTAAGCTCCTATAATTCACCCCTCCACTTT

size: few
D: .
V: TRBV25-1
J: TRBJ1-2
CDR3: CASSWSGDGYTF
DNA: TGTGCCAGCAGTTGGTCGGGGGACGGCTACACCTTC

size: many
D: .
V: TRBV7-2
J: TRBJ2-2
CDR3: CASSPTPPGGGWVGELFF
DNA: TGTGCCAGCAGCCCTACCCCGCCGGGGGGCGGCTGGGTCGGGGAGCTGTTTTTT

size: few
D: .
V: TRBV12-3/TRBV12-4
J: TRBJ2-4
CDR3: CASSLGRMNIQYF
DNA: TGTGCCAGCAGTTTAGGGAGGATGAACATTCAGTACTTC

size: many
D: .
V: TRBV2
J: TRBJ2-5
CDR3: CAISDPGTQQETQYF
DNA: TGTGCCATAAGCGATCCTGGGACCCAACAAGAGACCCAGTACTTC

size: few
D: .
V: TRBV6-6
J: TRBJ2-7
CDR3: CASSYSAERNGEQYF
DNA: TGTGCCAGCAGTTACTCGGCAGAAAGGAACGGCGAGCAGTACTTC

size: many
D: TRBD1
V: TRBV5-1
J: TRBJ2-1
CDR3: CASSEGQGPYNEQFF
DNA: TGCGCCAGCAGCGAGGGACAGGGACCCTACAATGAGCAGTTCTTC

size: many
D: .
V: TRBV7-3
J: TRBJ2-2
CDR3: CASSGQGNTGELFF
DNA: TGTGCCAGCAGCGGCCAGGGGAACACCGGGGAGCTGTTTTTT

size: many
D: TRBD2
V: TRBV29-1
J: TRBJ2-1
CDR3: CSVGAGLGDNEQFF
DNA: TGCAGCGTGGGAGCGGGACTAGGGGACAATGAGCAGTTCTTC

size: few
D: TRBD2
V: TRBV4-1
J: TRBJ2-2
CDR3: CASSQDPGGRVSGELFF
DNA: TGCGCCAGCAGCCAAGACCCCGGGGGGAGAGTCTCCGGGGAGCTGTTTTTT

size: few
D: TRBD2
V: TRBV20-1
J: TRBJ2-7
CDR3: CSGEGGYEQYF
DNA: TGCAGTGGGGAGGGAGGGTACGAGCAGTACTTC

size: few
D: TRBD2
V: TRBV7-2
J: TRBJ2-1
CDR3: CASSLYAGGPEQFF
DNA: TGTGCCAGCAGCTTATACGCGGGGGGCCCCGAGCAGTTCTTC

size: few
D: TRBD1
V: TRBV12-3/TRBV12-4
J: TRBJ2-3
CDR3: CASSQTGSRHTQYF
DNA: TGTGCCAGCAGCCAGACAGGGAGTAGGCATACGCAGTATTTT

size: .
D: .
V: TRBV24-1
J: TRBJ1-5
CDR3: CATSDSRRGSNQPQHF
DNA: TGTGCCACCAGTGATTCCCGGAGGGGGAGCAATCAGCCCCAGCATTTT

size: many
D: .
V: TRBV7-9
J: TRBJ2-7
CDR3: CASSLERVEQYF
DNA: TGTGCCAGCAGCTTAGAAAGGGTCGAGCAGTACTTC

size: many
D: .
V: TRBV7-2
J: TRBJ2-1
CDR3: CASTVPGQVIDEQFF
DNA: TGTGCCAGCACGGTACCGGGGCAGGTCATTGATGAGCAGTTCTTC

size: few
D: TRBD2
V: TRBV7-2
J: TRBJ2-1
CDR3: CASSRWGGLYNEQFF
DNA: TGTGCCAGCAGCCGCTGGGGGGGACTTTACAATGAGCAGTTCTTC

size: many
D: .
V: TRBV5-1
J: TRBJ1-2
CDR3: CASSLGLQGSGYTF
DNA: TGCGCCAGCAGCTTGGGTTTACAGGGAAGCGGCTACACCTTC

size: many
D: TRBD2
V: TRBV12-3/TRBV12-4
J: TRBJ2-5
CDR3: CASKMGLSETQYF
DNA: TGTGCCAGCAAAATGGGACTATCGGAGACCCAGTACTTC

size: .
D: .
V: TRBV6-6
J: TRBJ2-5
CDR3: CASSYSRTNPAQYF
DNA: TGTGCCAGCAGTTACTCCCGGACTAATCCGGCCCAGTACTTC

size: many
D: .
V: TRBV6-2/TRBV6-3
J: TRBJ2-2
CDR3: CASSPAGGELFF
DNA: TGTGCCAGCTCCCCGGCCGGCGGGGAGCTGTTTTTT

size: many
D: .
V: TRBV7-9
J: TRBJ2-2
CDR3: CASSFTGKTGELFF
DNA: TGTGCCAGCAGCTTCACAGGGAAGACCGGGGAGCTGTTTTTT

size: many
D: TRBD1
V: TRBV12-3/TRBV12-4
J: TRBJ2-7
CDR3: CASTGTGSSYEQYF
DNA: TGTGCCAGCACCGGGACAGGGAGCTCCTACGAGCAGTACTTC

size: few
D: .
V: TRBV19
J: TRBJ2-1
CDR3: CASSIGYNEQFF
DNA: TGTGCCAGTAGTATAGGCTACAATGAGCAGTTCTTC

size: many
D: .
V: TRBV27
J: TRBJ1-6
CDR3: CASSLFPQALNSPLHF
DNA: TGTGCCAGCAGTTTATTCCCACAGGCCCTTAATTCACCCCTCCACTTT

size: .
D: .
V: TRBV5-1
J: TRBJ2-5
CDR3: CASSEGNQETQYF
DNA: TGCGCCAGCAGCGAGGGAAACCAAGAGACCCAGTACTTC

size: many
D: TRBD1
V: TRBV28
J: TRBJ2-3
CDR3: CASNLGQGVTDTQYF
DNA: TGTGCCAGCAACCTGGGACAGGGGGTCACAGATACGCAGTATTTT

size: many
D: .
V: TRBV7-9
J: TRBJ2-3
CDR3: CASSLGSGLAPREDTQYF
DNA: TGTGCCAGCAGCTTAGGGTCAGGGCTAGCCCCCCGGGAAGATACGCAGTATTTT

size: many
D: TRBD1
V: TRBV5-1
J: TRBJ1-6
CDR3: CASSTGTVNSPLHF
DNA: TGCGCCAGCAGCACCGGGACAGTGAATTCACCCCTCCACTTT

size: many
D: .
V: TRBV7-2
J: TRBJ2-3
CDR3: CASSLALERATDTQYF
DNA: TGTGCCAGCAGCTTAGCGCTGGAGCGGGCCACAGATACGCAGTATTTT

size: few
D: .
V: TRBV7-6
J: TRBJ2-5
CDR3: CASSPDVGGETQYF
DNA: TGTGCCAGCAGCCCTGATGTAGGGGGAGAGACCCAGTACTTC